This is a list of T cell receptor beta chains from one sample in a study of PD-L1 blockade in urothelial cancer. TCRdb's copy holds only in-frame clones and misses some; the assay was immunoSEQ multiplex PCR. Seen here are roughly 100,000 clones, 89% observed once, and the top ten hold around 1%. Sequences were derived from PBMCs, sampled around atezolizumab (anti-PD-L1) treatment. The source is a woman of 80 years or more with urothelial cancer. CDR3s include the opening cysteine and the closing phenylalanine or tryptophan. The order of the fields is D gene, J gene, V gene, clone size, CDR3 protein, CDR3 DNA. A D gene is named only where the DNA matches it firmly. Size values are once, few and many counts, or a class for expanded clones, and some rows have none.

D: NA; J: TRBJ1-4; V: TRBV29-1; size: once; CDR3: CSVDLGAWGEKLFF; DNA: TGCAGCGTTGATTTGGGGGCATGGGGTGAAAAACTGTTTTTT
D: NA; J: TRBJ1-2; V: TRBV28; size: once; CDR3: CATHGGVGSGYTF; DNA: TGTGCCACCCACGGGGGAGTGGGTTCTGGCTACACCTTC
D: NA; J: TRBJ2-1; V: TRBV19; size: NA; CDR3: CASKAEPTWDEQFF; DNA: TGTGCCAGTAAAGCGGAGCCAACCTGGGATGAGCAGTTCTTC
D: TRBD1; J: TRBJ2-1; V: TRBV7-3; size: NA; CDR3: CASRLTGGVHNEQFF; DNA: TGTGCCAGCAGACTTACAGGGGGCGTCCACAATGAGCAGTTCTTC
D: NA; J: TRBJ2-2; V: TRBV2; size: few; CDR3: CASTPVRANTGELFF; DNA: TGTGCCAGCACTCCGGTCAGGGCGAACACCGGGGAGCTGTTTTTT
D: TRBD1; J: TRBJ2-1; V: TRBV6-1; size: NA; CDR3: CASSTQGAPGSEQFF; DNA: TGTGCCAGCAGTACACAGGGGGCGCCGGGGAGTGAGCAGTTCTTC
D: NA; J: TRBJ2-7; V: TRBV20-1; size: NA; CDR3: CSASSSYEQYF; DNA: TGCAGTGCTAGTTCTTCCTACGAGCAGTACTTC
D: TRBD1; J: TRBJ1-1; V: TRBV6-5; size: NA; CDR3: CASTDRGNTEAFF; DNA: TGTGCCAGCACCGACAGGGGAAACACTGAAGCTTTCTTT
D: TRBD1; J: TRBJ1-5; V: TRBV7-2; size: NA; CDR3: CASSVGQGTNQPQHF; DNA: TGTGCCAGCAGCGTTGGACAGGGGACCAATCAGCCCCAGCATTTT
D: TRBD2; J: TRBJ2-3; V: TRBV11-2; size: NA; CDR3: CASSGGGAQYF; DNA: TGTGCCAGCAGTGGGGGGGGTGCGCAGTATTTT
D: NA; J: TRBJ1-5; V: TRBV7-9; size: NA; CDR3: CASSLASSNQPQHF; DNA: TGTGCCAGCAGCTTGGCATCTAGCAATCAGCCCCAGCATTTT
D: NA; J: TRBJ1-5; V: TRBV6-6; size: NA; CDR3: CASIPGEGAFQPQHF; DNA: TGTGCCAGCATCCCGGGAGAGGGCGCATTTCAGCCCCAGCATTTT
D: NA; J: TRBJ2-7; V: TRBV9; size: NA; CDR3: CASSAGDYLFF; DNA: TGTGCCAGCAGCGCAGGGGACTACCTTTTTTTC
D: TRBD1; J: TRBJ2-7; V: TRBV4-1; size: NA; CDR3: CASSHVVGGTGGSEQYF; DNA: TGCGCCAGCAGCCATGTCGTGGGAGGGACAGGGGGCAGCGAGCAGTACTTC
D: TRBD2; J: TRBJ2-7; V: TRBV7-2; size: NA; CDR3: CASRVGGSSYEQYF; DNA: TGTGCCAGCAGGGTCGGGGGGAGTTCCTACGAGCAGTACTTC
D: NA; J: TRBJ1-3; V: TRBV5-1; size: few; CDR3: CASSNGGGNTIYF; DNA: TGCGCCAGCAGCAACGGGGGAGGAAACACCATATATTTT
D: TRBD1; J: TRBJ1-4; V: TRBV2; size: NA; CDR3: CASSQGAVEKLFF; DNA: TGTGCCAGCAGTCAGGGGGCCGTTGAAAAACTGTTTTTT
D: NA; J: TRBJ2-2; V: TRBV27; size: NA; CDR3: CASSAGTKSTGELFF; DNA: TGTGCCAGCAGTGCCGGGACAAAGAGCACCGGGGAGCTGTTTTTT